This record covers a single TCR beta chain. After removal of 5 bases from V and 4 bases from J, the junction contained 8 bases not matched to a gene. Germline CDR1 reads SGDLS; CDR2 reads YYNGEE. The CDR3 has 16 amino acids. The data were obtained in a study of blood T cell repertoires in COVID-19. In the authors' methods: Reference gene primer amplification gave nucleated cell count estimates. Measured with immunoSEQ multiplex PCR; TCRdb has only the in-frame clones, and not every one. V and J calls and clone size are those listed in that table; D and trimming were worked out from the DNA. The table has 90,000 to 100,000 clones, about 80% seen once.

This TCR was sampled from a man aged 65-85 years with acute or convalescent COVID-19. Sequencing used peripheral blood. The genes are TRBV9 and TRBJ2-1, with 11 bases that match TRBD2. In DNA form, the CDR3 reads TGTGCCAGCAGTAAAACGGGACTAGCGGAGTACAATGAGCAGTTCTTC. This codes for CASSKTGLAEYNEQFF.